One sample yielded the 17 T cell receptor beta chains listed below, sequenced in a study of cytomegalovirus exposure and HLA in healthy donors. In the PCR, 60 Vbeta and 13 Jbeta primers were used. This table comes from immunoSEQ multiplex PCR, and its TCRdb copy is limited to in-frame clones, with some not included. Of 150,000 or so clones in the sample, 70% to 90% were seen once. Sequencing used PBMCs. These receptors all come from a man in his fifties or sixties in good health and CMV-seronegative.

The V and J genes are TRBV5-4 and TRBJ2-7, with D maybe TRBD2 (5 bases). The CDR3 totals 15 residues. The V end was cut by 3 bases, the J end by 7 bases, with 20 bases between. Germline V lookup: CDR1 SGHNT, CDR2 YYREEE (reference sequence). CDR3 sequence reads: CASSSPGSGKGEQYF. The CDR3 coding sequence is TGTGCCAGCAGCTCGCCGGGATCGGGGAAGGGAGAGCAGTACTTC.

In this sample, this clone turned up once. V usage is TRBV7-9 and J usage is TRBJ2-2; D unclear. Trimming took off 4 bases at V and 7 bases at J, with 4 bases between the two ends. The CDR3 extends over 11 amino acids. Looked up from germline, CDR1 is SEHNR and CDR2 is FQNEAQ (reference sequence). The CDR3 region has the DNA TGTGCCAGCAGCTCCTTCGGGGAGCTGTTTTTT. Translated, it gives CASSSFGELFF. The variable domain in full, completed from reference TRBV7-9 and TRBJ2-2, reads DTGVSQNPRHKITKRGQNVTFRCDPISEHNRLYWYRQTLGQGPEFLTYFQNEAQLEKSRLLSDRFSAERPKGSFSTLEIQRTEQGDSAMYLCASSSFGELFFGEGSRLTVL.

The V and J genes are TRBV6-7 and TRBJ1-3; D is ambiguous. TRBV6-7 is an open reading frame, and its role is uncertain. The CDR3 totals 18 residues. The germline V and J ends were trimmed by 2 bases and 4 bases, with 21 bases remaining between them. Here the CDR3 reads CASSYEYRGQKDGNTIYF. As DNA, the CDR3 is TGTGCCAGCAGTTACGAGTATCGGGGTCAGAAGGACGGAAACACCATATATTTT.

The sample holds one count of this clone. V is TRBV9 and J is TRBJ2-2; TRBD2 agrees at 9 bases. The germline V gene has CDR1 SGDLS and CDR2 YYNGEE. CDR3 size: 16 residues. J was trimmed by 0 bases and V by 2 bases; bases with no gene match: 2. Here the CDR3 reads CASSVAGGTNTGELFF. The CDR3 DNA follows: TGTGCCAGCAGCGTGGCGGGAGGGACGAACACCGGGGAGCTGTTTTTT. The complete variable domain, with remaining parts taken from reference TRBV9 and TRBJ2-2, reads DSGVTQTPKHLITATGQRVTLRCSPRSGDLSVYWYQQSLDQGLQFLIQYYNGEERAKGNILERFSAQQFPDLHSELNLSSLELGDSALYFCASSVAGGTNTGELFFGEGSRLTVL.

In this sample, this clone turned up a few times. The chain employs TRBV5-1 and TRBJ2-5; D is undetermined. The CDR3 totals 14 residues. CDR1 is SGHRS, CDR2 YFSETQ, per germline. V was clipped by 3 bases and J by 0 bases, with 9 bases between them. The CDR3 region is CASSSLSYQETQYF. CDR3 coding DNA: TGCGCCAGCAGCTCTTTATCGTACCAAGAGACCCAGTACTTC.

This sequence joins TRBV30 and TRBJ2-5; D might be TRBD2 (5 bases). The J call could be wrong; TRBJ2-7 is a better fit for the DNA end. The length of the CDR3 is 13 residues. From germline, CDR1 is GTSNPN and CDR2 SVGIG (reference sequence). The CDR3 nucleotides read TGTGCCTGGAGTCCCGGGGTTGGATCCGAGCAGTACTTC. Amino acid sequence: CAWSPGVGSEQYF.

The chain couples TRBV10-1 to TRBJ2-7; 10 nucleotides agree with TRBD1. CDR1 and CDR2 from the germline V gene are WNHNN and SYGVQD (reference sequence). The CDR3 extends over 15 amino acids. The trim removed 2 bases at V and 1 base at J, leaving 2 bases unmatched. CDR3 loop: CASSEGTGASYEQYF. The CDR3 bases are TGCGCCAGCAGTGAGGGGACAGGGGCATCCTACGAGCAGTACTTC.

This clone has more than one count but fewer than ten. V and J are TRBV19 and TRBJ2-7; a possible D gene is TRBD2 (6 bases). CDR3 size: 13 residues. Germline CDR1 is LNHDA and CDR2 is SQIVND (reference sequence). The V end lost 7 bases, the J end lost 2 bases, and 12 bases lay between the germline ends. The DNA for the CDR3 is TGTGCCAGTAAGGGAGGCCCCACCTACGAGCAGTACTTC. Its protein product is CASKGGPTYEQYF.

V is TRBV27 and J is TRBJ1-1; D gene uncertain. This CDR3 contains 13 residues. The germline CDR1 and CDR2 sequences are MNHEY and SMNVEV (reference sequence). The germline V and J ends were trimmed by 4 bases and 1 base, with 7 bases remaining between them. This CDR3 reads CASSYRENTEAFF. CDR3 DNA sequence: TGTGCCAGCAGTTACCGGGAGAACACTGAAGCTTTCTTT.

The CDR3 is CASSENSGDRTQYF. The CDR3, as DNA: TGTGCCAGCAGTGAGAATAGCGGGGACCGGACCCAGTACTTC. This chain joins TRBV2 and TRBJ2-5, with 8 bases lining up with TRBD2. The ends lost 3 bases at V and 7 bases at J; junction bases unmatched: 7. CDR1 SNHLY and CDR2 FYNNEI come from the germline V gene. The CDR3 loop spans 14 amino acids.

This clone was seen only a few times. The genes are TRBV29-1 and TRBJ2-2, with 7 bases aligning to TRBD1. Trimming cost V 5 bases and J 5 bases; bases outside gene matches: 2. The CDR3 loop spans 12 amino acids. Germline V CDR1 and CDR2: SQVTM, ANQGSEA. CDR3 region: CSVRQGTGELFF. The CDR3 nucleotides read TGCAGCGTTCGACAGGGAACCGGGGAGCTGTTTTTT.

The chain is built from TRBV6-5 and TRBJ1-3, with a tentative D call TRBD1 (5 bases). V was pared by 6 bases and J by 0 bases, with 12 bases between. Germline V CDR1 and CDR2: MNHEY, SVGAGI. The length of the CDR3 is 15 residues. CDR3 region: CASRDRGSSGNTIYF. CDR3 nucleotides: TGTGCCAGCAGAGATCGGGGGAGCTCTGGAAACACCATATATTTT.

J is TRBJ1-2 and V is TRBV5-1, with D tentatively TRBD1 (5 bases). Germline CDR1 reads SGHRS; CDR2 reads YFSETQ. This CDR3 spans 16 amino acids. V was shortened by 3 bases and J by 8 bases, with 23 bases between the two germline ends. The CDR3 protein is CASSSQGQPGRDGYTF. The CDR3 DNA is TGCGCCAGCAGCTCGCAAGGGCAACCAGGGAGGGACGGCTACACCTTC.

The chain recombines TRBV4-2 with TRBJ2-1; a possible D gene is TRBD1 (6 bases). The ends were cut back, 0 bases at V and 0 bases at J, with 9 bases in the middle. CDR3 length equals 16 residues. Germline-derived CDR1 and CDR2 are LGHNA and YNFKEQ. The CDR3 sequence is CASSQDGQNSYNEQFF. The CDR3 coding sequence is TGTGCCAGCAGCCAAGATGGACAGAACTCCTACAATGAGCAGTTCTTC.

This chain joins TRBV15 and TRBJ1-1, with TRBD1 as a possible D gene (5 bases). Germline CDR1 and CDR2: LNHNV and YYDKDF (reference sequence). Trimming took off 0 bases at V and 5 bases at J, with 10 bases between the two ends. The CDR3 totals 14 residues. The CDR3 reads CATSREGYRTEAFF. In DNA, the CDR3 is TGTGCCACCAGCAGAGAAGGCTACAGGACTGAAGCTTTCTTT.

The DNA of the CDR3 is TGTGCCAGCAGCTCACCCAGGGACAGGAACACCGGGGAGCTGTTTTTT. This encodes CASSSPRDRNTGELFF. The chain couples TRBV11-1 to TRBJ2-2; 7 bases agree with TRBD1. The V segment lost 4 bases and the J segment 1 base; nucleotides outside the gene matches: 6. CDR1 is SGHAT, CDR2 FQDESV, per germline (reference sequence). The length of the CDR3 is 16 residues.

The CDR3 spells CASSQRGLRGNQPQHF. In DNA form, the CDR3 reads TGTGCCAGCTCACAAAGGGGGCTCCGGGGCAATCAGCCCCAGCATTTT. The chain is built from TRBV18 and TRBJ1-5, with 7 bases fitting TRBD1. The CDR3 is made up of 16 amino acids. V lost 4 bases and J lost 2; bases outside the gene matches: 8. Germline V lookup: CDR1 KGHSH, CDR2 LQKENI.